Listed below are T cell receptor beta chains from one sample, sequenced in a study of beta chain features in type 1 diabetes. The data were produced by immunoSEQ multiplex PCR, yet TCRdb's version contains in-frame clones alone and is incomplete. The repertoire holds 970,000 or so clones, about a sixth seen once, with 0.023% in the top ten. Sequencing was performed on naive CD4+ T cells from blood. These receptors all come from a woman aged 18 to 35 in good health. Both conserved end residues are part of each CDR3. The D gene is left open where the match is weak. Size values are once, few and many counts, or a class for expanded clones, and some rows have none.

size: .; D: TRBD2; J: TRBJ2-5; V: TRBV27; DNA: TGTGCCAGCAGTTTATCGTGGATTGGGGGGACTAAGTGGGGTCGGATAGAGACCCAGTACTTC; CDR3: CASSLSWIGGTKWGRIETQYF
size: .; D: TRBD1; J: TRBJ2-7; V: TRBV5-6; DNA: TGTGCCAGCAGCTTGCCACCGGGACAGGCTGGCGAGCAGTACTTC; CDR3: CASSLPPGQAGEQYF
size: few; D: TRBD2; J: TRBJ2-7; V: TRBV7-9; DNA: TGTGCCAGCAGCTCTCAAAGCGGGAGTCTCTACGAGCAGTACTTC; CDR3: CASSSQSGSLYEQYF
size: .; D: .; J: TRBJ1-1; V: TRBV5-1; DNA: TGCGCCAGCGGTGAGGAAATATACACTGAAGCTTTCTTT; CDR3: CASGEEIYTEAFF
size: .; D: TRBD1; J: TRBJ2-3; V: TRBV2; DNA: TGTGCCAGCAGCAACAGGGGCCTCACAGATACGCAGTATTTT; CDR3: CASSNRGLTDTQYF
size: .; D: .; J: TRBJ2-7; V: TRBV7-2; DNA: TGTGCCAGCAGCCCGGGTCTAAAACTCTACGAGCAGTACTTC; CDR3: CASSPGLKLYEQYF
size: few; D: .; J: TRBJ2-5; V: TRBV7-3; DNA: TGTGCCAGCAGCTTCTACGGAGAGACCCAGTACTTC; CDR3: CASSFYGETQYF
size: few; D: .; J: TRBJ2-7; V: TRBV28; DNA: TGTGCCAGCAGTTTCTGGTCGAGGGCCTACGAGCAGTACTTC; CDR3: CASSFWSRAYEQYF
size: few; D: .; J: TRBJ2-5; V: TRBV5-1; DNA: TGCGCCAGCAGCTTCCAGGGCCAAGAGACCCAGTACTTC; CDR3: CASSFQGQETQYF
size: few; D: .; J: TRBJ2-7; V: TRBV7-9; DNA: TGTGCCAGCAGCTTAGCCGGCCCCATGTACGAGCAGTACTTC; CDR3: CASSLAGPMYEQYF
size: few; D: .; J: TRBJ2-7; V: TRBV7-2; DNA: TGTGCCAGCAGCTCGAGCTCCTACGAGCAGTACTTC; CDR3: CASSSSSYEQYF
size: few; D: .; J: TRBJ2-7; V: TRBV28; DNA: TGTGCCAGCACCCGGACCAAATACGAGCAGTACTTC; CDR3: CASTRTKYEQYF
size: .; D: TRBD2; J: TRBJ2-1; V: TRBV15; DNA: TGTGCCACCAGCAGAGTGCGCGGGAGTGGTGAGCAGTTCTTC; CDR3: CATSRVRGSGEQFF
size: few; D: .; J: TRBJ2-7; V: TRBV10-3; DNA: TGTGCCATCAGGCCCGCGGTACAGAGCGAGCAGTACTTC; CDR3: CAIRPAVQSEQYF
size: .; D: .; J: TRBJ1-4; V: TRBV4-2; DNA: TGTGCCAGCAGCCCCAGAAATGAAAAACTGTTTTTT; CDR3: CASSPRNEKLFF